The 15 T cell receptor beta chains below were found in one sample sequenced in a study of radiotherapy plus CTLA-4 blockade in lung cancer. Profiled with immunoSEQ multiplex PCR; TCRdb holds only in-frame clones, not every one. Among more than 75,000 clones listed, about two thirds were seen once. The sequencing used peripheral blood, collected from a patient treated with radiotherapy plus ipilimumab. These receptors came from a human donor with non-small cell lung cancer that progressed on radiotherapy plus ipilimumab.

There are a few counts of this clone. This chain links TRBV9 with TRBJ2-2; perhaps TRBD2 as D (5 bases). The V end lost 1 base, the J end lost 2 bases, and 9 bases lay between the germline ends. Germline CDR1 SGDLS, CDR2 YYNGEE. The CDR3 covers 15 residues. The CDR3 bases are TGTGCCAGCAGCGTAACGACTATAAACACCGGGGAGCTGTTTTTT. Residues: CASSVTTINTGELFF.

The chain joins TRBV7-9 to TRBJ1-1; D gene unclear. CDR3 length: 13 residues. Trimming took 1 base from V and 7 from J, leaving 10 bases between them. Germline loops: CDR1 SEHNR, CDR2 FQNEAQ (reference sequence). CDR3 bases: TGTGCCAGCAGCTTAGTGAGGAGTAATGAAGCTTTCTTT. It specifies CASSLVRSNEAFF.

The chain has TRBV10-3 and TRBJ1-5; D remains unclear. This CDR3 region has 15 residues. Trimming took 0 bases from V and 1 from J, leaving 7 bases between them. CDR1 is ENHRY, CDR2 SYGVKD, per germline. The CDR3 reads CAISESTVSNQPQHF. DNA for the CDR3: TGTGCCATCAGTGAGTCCACCGTAAGCAATCAGCCCCAGCATTTT.

With respect to this clone: Other DNA sequences in the same sample also yield this CDR3. The chain combines TRBV5-1 with TRBJ1-5; tentative D call: TRBD1 (6 bases). Germline V lookup: CDR1 SGHRS, CDR2 YFSETQ. The CDR3 length is 15 residues. Trimming took 0 bases from V and 3 from J, leaving 10 bases between them. DNA of the CDR3: TGCGCCAGCAGCTTGGGCGGGGGGGCCAATCAGCCCCAGCATTTT. Its translation: CASSLGGGANQPQHF.

This clone was counted only a few times. V usage is TRBV15 and J usage is TRBJ1-6; D unclear. The CDR3 totals 14 residues. Germline loops: CDR1 LNHNV, CDR2 YYDKDF (reference sequence). The V and J ends lost 0 bases and 8 bases respectively, with 8 bases between them. This CDR3 reads CATSRDTQDSPLHF. The CDR3 DNA sequence: TGTGCCACCAGCAGAGACACCCAAGATTCACCCCTCCACTTT.

The chain employs TRBV28 and TRBJ2-7; TRBD1 agrees at 8 bases. The germline gives CDR1 MDHEN, CDR2 SYDVKM. V dropped 5 bases and J dropped 0; count of bases not matched to a gene: 12. The CDR3 contains 17 residues. The CDR3 DNA is TGTGCCAGCAGTCCCCCCCCCGGGACAGGCTACTCCTACGAGCAGTACTTC. Translation gives CASSPPPGTGYSYEQYF.

This chain joins TRBV5-1 and TRBJ1-1, with 7 bases identical to TRBD1. The CDR3 consists of 15 residues. V gave up 4 bases and J gave up 0 bases; unmatched junction bases: 6. Germline CDR1 reads SGHRS; CDR2 reads YFSETQ. The CDR3 protein is CASSPGDRLNTEAFF. The CDR3 DNA reads TGCGCCAGCAGCCCCGGGGACAGATTGAACACTGAAGCTTTCTTT.

The gene calls are TRBV7-9 and TRBJ1-2; D not resolved. Trimming stripped 3 bases from V and 0 bases from J, with 8 bases between. The CDR3 runs 14 residues. From germline, CDR1 is SEHNR and CDR2 FQNEAQ (reference sequence). The CDR3 DNA reads TGTGCCAGCAGCTTCACCGGGGCTAACTATGGCTACACCTTC. It yields the protein CASSFTGANYGYTF.

This chain joins TRBV5-4 and TRBJ2-5; 8 nucleotides line up with TRBD2. This CDR3 contains 15 residues. With 4 bases clipped from V and 0 bases from J, the junction kept 5 bases outside the gene matches. CDR1 is SGHNT and CDR2 is YYREEE in the germline V gene (reference sequence). For the CDR3, the DNA is TGTGCCAGCAGCGGGGGGGGACTAGACCAAGAGACCCAGTACTTC. It codes for CASSGGGLDQETQYF.

This chain uses TRBV5-6 with TRBJ1-1; the D is unclear. The V and J ends lost 0 bases and 1 base respectively, with 7 bases between them. The CDR3 consists of 14 residues. Germline-derived CDR1 and CDR2 are SGHDT and YYEEEE. CDR3 in DNA: TGTGCCAGCAGCTTGGGGTGGGAGAACACTGAAGCTTTCTTT. Its translation: CASSLGWENTEAFF.

This clone was counted a few times. The chain is built from TRBV9 and TRBJ2-7, with 10 bases matching TRBD2. The germline V gene encodes CDR1 SGDLS and CDR2 YYNGEE. The CDR3 covers 15 residues. J lost 0 bases, V lost 5 bases, and 5 bases had no gene match. Here the CDR3 reads CASSTSGADSYEQYF. CDR3 coding DNA: TGTGCCAGCAGTACTAGCGGGGCTGACTCCTACGAGCAGTACTTC.

The chain recombines TRBV19 with TRBJ2-7, with 8 bases lining up with TRBD1. Trimming cost V 7 bases and J 7 bases; bases outside gene matches: 9. This CDR3 region has 13 residues. Germline CDR1 is LNHDA and CDR2 is SQIVND (reference sequence). The CDR3 region has the DNA TGTGCCAGTAAGGGGCAGGGGGCCGGAGAGCAGTACTTC. The encoded protein is CASKGQGAGEQYF. Combining the CDR3 with reference TRBV19 and TRBJ2-7 gives the whole variable domain DGGITQSPKYLFRKEGQNVTLSCEQNLNHDAMYWYRQDPGQGLRLIYYSQIVNDFQKGDIAEGYSVSREKKESFPLTVTSAQKNPTAFYLCASKGQGAGEQYFGPGTRLTVT.

In this sample, this clone turned up many times. The rearrangement uses TRBV27 and TRBJ1-5; 12 bases match TRBD1. V shed 1 base, J shed 6 bases, and the junction held 4 bases outside the gene matches. Germline CDR1 and CDR2: MNHEY and SMNVEV (reference sequence). There are 16 residues in the CDR3. CDR3 region: CASSLYGTGGSQPQHF. In DNA form, the CDR3 reads TGTGCCAGCAGTTTATACGGGACAGGGGGCAGTCAGCCCCAGCATTTT.

In this sample, this clone turned up once. V is TRBV9 and J is TRBJ2-7; 7 bases are shared with TRBD1. Trimming took 3 bases from V and 0 from J; bases not matched to a gene: 3. Germline V gene lookup returns CDR1 SGDLS and CDR2 YYNGEE. CDR3 length: 14 amino acids. CDR3 loop: CASSGRQGSYEQYF. The DNA of the CDR3 is TGTGCCAGCAGCGGACGACAGGGCTCCTACGAGCAGTACTTC. Full variable domain (rest looked up from reference TRBV9 and TRBJ2-7): DSGVTQTPKHLITATGQRVTLRCSPRSGDLSVYWYQQSLDQGLQFLIQYYNGEERAKGNILERFSAQQFPDLHSELNLSSLELGDSALYFCASSGRQGSYEQYFGPGTRLTVT.

V usage is TRBV5-6 and J usage is TRBJ2-3; D is perhaps TRBD2 (5 bases). CDR3 length equals 14 residues. V lost 4 bases and J 2 bases, leaving 11 bases between the germline ends. The V gene's germline CDR1 is SGHDT and CDR2 YYEEEE. The CDR3 bases are TGTGCCAGCAGCCTAGCCGCCATCACAGATACGCAGTATTTT. It encodes CASSLAAITDTQYF. Full variable domain (rest looked up from reference TRBV5-6 and TRBJ2-3): DAGVTQSPTHLIKTRGQQVTLRCSPKSGHDTVSWYQQALGQGPQFIFQYYEEEERQRGNFPDRFSGHQFPNYSSELNVNALLLGDSALYLCASSLAAITDTQYFGPGTRLTVL.